Listed here are 24 T cell receptor beta chains from one sample, sequenced in a study of CD8 T cells in Susac syndrome. Reverse transcription of roughly 0.5 to 1 ug RNA was carried out with random hexamers. TCRdb independently ran MiXCR on the immunoSEQ multiplex PCR reads; one entry per CDR3 protein. The sample carries 170,000 or so distinct CDR3 sequences, around 96% recorded once. Sequencing input: CD4+ T cells from PBMCs. The source is a human donor with Susac syndrome.

This chain connects TRBV7-8 to TRBJ1-1; no reliable D call. The CDR3 spans 14 residues. Germline V gives CDR1 SGHVS, CDR2 FQNEAQ. With 5 bases removed from V and 2 bases from J, the gap between germline ends came to 12 bases. CDR3 in DNA: TGTGCCAGCAGCCTAGGGAGTGGTAACACTGAAGCTTTCTTT. It encodes CASSLGSGNTEAFF.

The V gene is TRBV3-1, the J gene TRBJ2-5, with 8 bases matching TRBD1. J was trimmed by 2 bases and V by 7 bases; bases with no gene match: 6. Germline CDR1 is LGHDT and CDR2 is YNNKEL (reference sequence). The CDR3 totals 14 residues. The CDR3 nucleotides read TGTGCCAGCAAGGGGACAGGACCTCAAGAGACCCAGTACTTC. This encodes CASKGTGPQETQYF.

This rearrangement joins TRBV29-1 to TRBJ2-3, with D hard to call. Trimming removed 2 bases at V and 3 bases at J, with 9 bases between. This CDR3 has 13 amino acids. Germline CDR1 reads SQVTM; CDR2 reads ANQGSEA. In DNA, the CDR3 is TGCAGCGTTGAAAGCTTTGGAACAGATACGCAGTATTTT. Its protein product is CSVESFGTDTQYF.

This chain joins TRBV29-1 and TRBJ2-5; 7 bases fit TRBD2. V shed 1 base, J shed 4 bases, and the junction held 0 bases outside the gene matches. Germline CDR1 is SQVTM and CDR2 is ANQGSEA. CDR3 size: 12 residues. The CDR3 protein is CSVEASGETQYF. The CDR3 region has the DNA TGCAGCGTTGAAGCTAGCGGAGAGACCCAGTACTTC.

This sequence joins TRBV27 and TRBJ2-1; D ambiguous. V gave up 2 bases and J gave up 6 bases, with 14 bases separating them. CDR1 and CDR2 (germline): MNHEY, SMNVEV (reference sequence). This CDR3 spans 15 amino acids. In nucleotides, the CDR3 is TGTGCCAGCAGTTTAAGAGACCGGGCGGTCAATGAGCAGTTCTTC. The encoded protein is CASSLRDRAVNEQFF.

The CDR3 region has the DNA TGTGCCAGTAGTATAGGTGGACAGGGAAGAGAGACCCAGTACTTC. Protein: CASSIGGQGRETQYF. The chain recombines TRBV19 with TRBJ2-5, with 8 bases identical to TRBD1. Trimming cost V 1 base and J 4 bases; bases outside gene matches: 5. The germline V gene encodes CDR1 LNHDA and CDR2 SQIVND (reference sequence). The CDR3 is 15 residues long.

V is TRBV24-1 and J is TRBJ2-2, with 8 bases fitting TRBD1. This CDR3 contains 14 residues. Germline CDR1 and CDR2: KGHDR and SFDVKD. J gave up 4 bases and V 6 bases, and 3 bases lay outside the gene matches. The CDR3 sequence is CATSRQGITGELFF. CDR3 in DNA: TGTGCCACCAGTCGACAGGGGATCACCGGGGAGCTGTTTTTT.

The V gene is TRBV7-8, the J gene TRBJ2-7, with D tentatively TRBD1 or TRBD2 (5 bases each). V lost 5 bases, J lost 4 bases, and 9 bases lay in between. In germline, CDR1 is SGHVS, CDR2 FQNEAQ. The CDR3 loop spans 12 amino acids. The CDR3 region is CASSRDRYEQYF. CDR3 nucleotides: TGTGCCAGCAGCCGGGACCGGTACGAGCAGTACTTC.

The chain links TRBV7-2 to TRBJ1-2; 8 nucleotides match TRBD1. Germline CDR1 SGHTA, CDR2 FQGNSA. The V gene end was trimmed by 7 bases and the J gene end by 4 bases; junction bases not matched to a gene: 8. This CDR3 region has 14 residues. CDR3 bases: TGTGCCAGCACCGTTGACAGGGGACGCTATGGCTACACCTTC. Translation gives CASTVDRGRYGYTF.

The genes are TRBV20-1 and TRBJ2-1, with D perhaps TRBD2 (6 bases). V lost 6 bases and J 5 bases, leaving 14 bases between the germline ends. The CDR3 consists of 13 residues. From germline, CDR1 is DFQATT and CDR2 SNEGSKA (reference sequence). The CDR3 region is CSARGMGNNEQFF. The CDR3 nucleotides read TGCAGTGCGCGGGGAATGGGGAACAATGAGCAGTTCTTC.

V and J are TRBV13 and TRBJ2-5, with D tentatively TRBD2 (5 bases). The CDR3 is made up of 14 amino acids. CDR1 PRHDT and CDR2 FYEKMQ come from the germline V gene (reference sequence). Trimming stripped 6 bases from V and 5 bases from J, with 16 bases between. This chain's CDR3 is CASSLARVSETQYF. The CDR3 coding sequence is TGTGCCAGCAGTCTAGCCCGGGTCTCGGAGACCCAGTACTTC.

As DNA, the CDR3 is TGTGCCAGCAGCCCGGACATCTTAAATACGCAGTATTTT. As protein: CASSPDILNTQYF. This sequence joins TRBV2 and TRBJ2-3, with a possible D match to TRBD1 (5 bases). Trimming removed 6 bases at V and 7 bases at J, with 14 bases between. This CDR3 comprises 13 residues. Germline CDR1 is SNHLY and CDR2 is FYNNEI. The full variable domain, its missing parts supplied by reference TRBV2 and TRBJ2-3, is EPEVTQTPSHQVTQMGQEVILRCVPISNHLYFYWYRQILGQKVEFLVSFYNNEISEKSEIFDDQFSVERPDGSNFTLKIRSTKLEDSAMYFCASSPDILNTQYFGPGTRLTVL.

This rearrangement joins TRBV19 to TRBJ2-1; D may correspond to TRBD1 or TRBD2 (5 bases each). Trimming removed 5 bases at V and 0 bases at J, with 14 bases between. CDR1 LNHDA and CDR2 SQIVND come from the germline V gene (reference sequence). CDR3 length: 16 residues. The CDR3 reads CASSPWDPSSYNEQFF. CDR3 DNA sequence: TGTGCCAGTAGTCCGTGGGACCCAAGCTCCTACAATGAGCAGTTCTTC.

The J gene is TRBJ1-5, the V gene TRBV7-2, with 7 positions matching TRBD1. Trimming at V came to 5 bases and at J to 6 bases, leaving 10 bases not matched to a gene. From germline, CDR1 is SGHTA and CDR2 FQGNSA. The CDR3 length is 15 residues. The CDR3 sequence: CASSPRTGRGQPQHF. The CDR3 DNA reads as TGTGCCAGCAGCCCACGGACAGGTCGGGGTCAGCCCCAGCATTTT.

The rearrangement joins TRBV6-1 to TRBJ2-7; 7 bases line up with TRBD2. This CDR3 has 16 amino acids. Germline CDR1 MNHNS, CDR2 SASEGT. V lost 7 bases and J lost 4; bases outside the gene matches: 16. The CDR3 region has the DNA TGTGCCAGCAACCGACTTGGGGGAGGGCCTGGTTACGAGCAGTACTTC. Translation gives CASNRLGGGPGYEQYF.

The genes are TRBV28 and TRBJ1-1, with D possibly matching TRBD1 (5 bases). This CDR3 spans 17 amino acids. V lost 1 base and J 0 bases, leaving 15 bases between the germline ends. The germline V gene has CDR1 MDHEN and CDR2 SYDVKM. CDR3 in DNA: TGTGCCAGCAGTTTATTGCAGGGTTCGTTTCTGAACACTGAAGCTTTCTTT. Its protein is CASSLLQGSFLNTEAFF. Full variable domain (remainder filled in from reference TRBV28 and TRBJ1-1): DVKVTQSSRYLVKRTGEKVFLECVQDMDHENMFWYRQDPGLGLRLIYFSYDVKMKEKGDIPEGYSVSREKKERFSLILESASTNQTSMYLCASSLLQGSFLNTEAFFGQGTRLTVV.

This sequence joins TRBV20-1 and TRBJ1-5, with 9 bases fitting TRBD1. From germline, CDR1 is DFQATT and CDR2 SNEGSKA (reference sequence). The CDR3 length is 12 residues. CDR3 nucleotides: TGCAGCGCCGGGACAGGGAGTCAGCCCCAGCATTTT. It yields the protein CSAGTGSQPQHF.

The J gene is TRBJ2-3, the V gene TRBV18; 9 nucleotides match TRBD1. CDR1 and CDR2 from the germline V gene are KGHSH and LQKENI. The trim removed 5 bases at V and 2 bases at J, leaving 5 bases unmatched. The CDR3 totals 15 residues. CDR3 coding DNA: TGTGCCAGCTCATCTCGACAGGGGGACACAGATACGCAGTATTTT. Its protein product is CASSSRQGDTDTQYF.

The CDR3 DNA reads as TGCGCCAGCAGGCCTTATGGGCGGGGGCGCCAAGAGACCCAGTACTTC. This codes for CASRPYGRGRQETQYF. The V call is TRBV5-1, the J call TRBJ2-5; the D gene is possibly TRBD2 (7 bases). CDR1 SGHRS and CDR2 YFSETQ come from the germline V gene. The CDR3 sequence is 16 residues long. V was pared by 5 bases and J by 1 base, with 18 bases between.

This clonotype was observed a single time. The rearrangement links TRBV28 to TRBJ2-3; D unresolved. Trimming removed 7 bases from V and 6 bases from J, with 11 bases in between. This CDR3 spans 12 amino acids. Germline CDR1 is MDHEN and CDR2 is SYDVKM. The CDR3 reads CASTSTADTQYF. The CDR3 bases are TGTGCCAGCACCTCAACAGCGGATACGCAGTATTTT.

The rearrangement joins TRBV4-3 to TRBJ1-6, with D uncertain. Deletions cut 4 bases from V and 8 bases from J, with 15 bases between. In germline, CDR1 is LGHNA, CDR2 YSLEER. The CDR3 runs 15 residues. CDR3 sequence: CASSPGGLIDSPLHF. The DNA for the CDR3 is TGCGCCAGCAGCCCCGGTGGTCTGATAGATTCACCCCTCCACTTT.

This chain uses TRBV24-1 with TRBJ2-6; D may correspond to TRBD1 or TRBD2 (5 bases each). The germline V gene encodes CDR1 KGHDR and CDR2 SFDVKD. This CDR3 comprises 15 residues. V was cut by 5 bases and J by 2 bases, with 9 bases left in between. The CDR3 here is CATSGGVAGANVLTF. CDR3 coding DNA: TGTGCCACCAGTGGAGGGGTGGCTGGGGCCAACGTCCTGACTTTC.

As regards this clonotype: One end of the junction fails to match germline, which may point to a read error. This CDR3 is CASTDRGKETQYF. CDR3 in DNA: TGTGCTAGCACCGACAGGGGAAAAGAGACCCAGTACTTC. This rearrangement joins TRBV7-7 to TRBJ2-5; 8 bases match TRBD1. CDR3 length: 13 amino acids. Germline loops: CDR1 SSHAT, CDR2 FNYEAQ (reference sequence).

The rearrangement uses TRBV11-2 and TRBJ2-4, with 7 bases aligning to TRBD1. CDR1 is SGHAT and CDR2 is FQNNGV in the germline V gene. V trimming: 5 bases; J trimming: 6 bases; junction bases outside the gene matches: 10. The CDR3 spans 15 residues. CDR3 sequence: CASSMNRGPVNIQYF. As DNA, the CDR3 is TGTGCCAGCAGCATGAACAGGGGTCCGGTAAACATTCAGTACTTC.